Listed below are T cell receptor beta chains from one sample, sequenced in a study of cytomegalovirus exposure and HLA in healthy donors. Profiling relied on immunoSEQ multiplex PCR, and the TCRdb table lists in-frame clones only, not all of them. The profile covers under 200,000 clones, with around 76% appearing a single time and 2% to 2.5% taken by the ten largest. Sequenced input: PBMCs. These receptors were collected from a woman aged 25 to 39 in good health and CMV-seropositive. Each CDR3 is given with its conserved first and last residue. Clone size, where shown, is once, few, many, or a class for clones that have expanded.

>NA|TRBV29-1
CSVRTGQETQYF
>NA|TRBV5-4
CASTRLGANTEAFF
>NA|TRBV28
CASRTGPANTEAFF
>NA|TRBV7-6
CASSLGSRAGASYEQYF
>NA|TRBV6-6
CASSYLKGQTNNEQFF
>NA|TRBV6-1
CASTAGGITGNTIYF
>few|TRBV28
CASSVTRSSYNSPLHF
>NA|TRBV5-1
CASSATDSTDTQYF
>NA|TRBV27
CASSGQGNYRETQYF
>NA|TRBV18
CASSPLGPGTGEGGYGYTF
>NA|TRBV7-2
CASSSQGNLNSPLHF
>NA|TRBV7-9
CASSTDSGSRQYF
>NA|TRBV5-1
CASSGDRGRYTEAFF
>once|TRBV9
CASSVESGGGEQYF
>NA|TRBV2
CASTPGVGEQYF
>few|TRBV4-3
CASSQDLGGQGVGELFF
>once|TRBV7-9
CSSSPRQGTYEQYF
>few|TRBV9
CASSVSPRPATNEKLFF
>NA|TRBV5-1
CASSLASGVISYEQYF
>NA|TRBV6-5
CASRRTGSYEAFF
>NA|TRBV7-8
CASSDRYGYTF
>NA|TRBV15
CATSREGGGGTAGTQYF
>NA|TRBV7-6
CASSSRLAGNQETQYF
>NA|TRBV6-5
CASRLGLAFTDTQYF
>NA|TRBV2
CASSVRTSNEQFF
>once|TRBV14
CASSQGVEREGLRYNEQFF
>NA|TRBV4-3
CASSHFRLAGGQMVAGELFF
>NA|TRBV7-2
CASSSGTGDGYTF
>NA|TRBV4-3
CASSQDPGQTTEAFF
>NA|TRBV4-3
CASSHPQRLAGPPYEQYF
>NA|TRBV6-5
CASSYQGAGANVLTF
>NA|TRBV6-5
CASSYSDSQETQYF
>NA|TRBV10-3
CAIRTPRGSYTDTQYF
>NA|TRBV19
CASSINRGYGYTF
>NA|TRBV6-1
CASSEVGGSGRGTQYF
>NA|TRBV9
CASSVGQGTEAFF
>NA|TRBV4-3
CASSLGDRSTEYEQYF
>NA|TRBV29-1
CSVEGTRELGTDTQYF
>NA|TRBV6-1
CASSEVVRGSDTQYF
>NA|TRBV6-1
CASVPSGGASGELFF
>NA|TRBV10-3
CAISVLAGNYEQYF
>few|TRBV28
CASSLPHQVTEAFF
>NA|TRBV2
CARRDQETQYF
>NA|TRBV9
CASSVGGLANYEQYF
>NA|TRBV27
CASSWVAVNTGELFF
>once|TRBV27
CASSYAFSSYEQYF
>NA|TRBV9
CASSVVEGLNTGELFF
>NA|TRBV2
CASSLTYEQYF
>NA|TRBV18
CASSPPQGARTEAFF
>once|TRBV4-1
CASSQFGVIRNTIYF
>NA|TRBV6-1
CASVRDTEAFF
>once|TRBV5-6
CASTPPGGLVKAYNEQFF
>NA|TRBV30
CAWGTGLLIGETQYF
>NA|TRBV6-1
CASRRWTGGQDTQYF
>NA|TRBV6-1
CASSEGSRGYGYTF
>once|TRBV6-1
CASSDNPEDTEAFF
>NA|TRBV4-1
CASSQDTRLGGYTF